The 10 T cell receptor beta chains below come from one sample, sequenced in a study of regulatory T cells in long-lasting Graves disease. Relying on iRepertoire HTBI primers and Arm-PCR of CDR3 regions, the team built TCR beta libraries. TCRdb reanalysed the multiplex PCR reads using MiXCR and keeps one entry per CDR3 protein. This table holds hundreds of thousands of distinct CDR3 sequences, approximately 16% found once. The time point denotes: newly diagnosed GD, antithyroid drugs for less than 3 months. Construction of the TCR library relied on RNA isolated from PBMCs. In addition, the sample was reused for a study of T cells in Graves' hyperthyroidism and ophthalmopathy.

Sequenced here: peripheral blood mononuclear cells (PBMCs), sampled at new diagnosis, from a patient treated with antithyroid drugs. The receptors here all came from a woman aged 35 to 59 with Graves disease.

This clonotype has a count of ten or more. This chain joins TRBV12-3 or TRBV12-4 and TRBJ2-7, with a possible D match to TRBD1 (5 bases). The CDR3 is 13 amino acids. Trimming cost V 6 bases and J 2 bases, with 11 bases left between them. CDR3 coding DNA: TGTGCCAGCAGGGCGCCAGGGACCTACGAGCAGTACTTC. Residues: CASRAPGTYEQYF.

This clonotype was found many times. The chain combines TRBV12-3 or TRBV12-4 with TRBJ1-6, with D unresolved. The CDR3 loop spans 14 amino acids. The germline V and J ends were trimmed by 0 bases and 13 bases, with 13 bases remaining between them. In DNA form, the CDR3 reads TGTGCCAGCAGTTTAGCCGGGCTCACGCCCCCCCTCCACTTT. Protein product: CASSLAGLTPPLHF.

CDR3 protein: CASRKGQYNQPQHF. The CDR3 coding sequence is TGTGCCAGCCGGAAGGGGCAGTACAATCAGCCCCAGCATTTT. The chain couples TRBV19 to TRBJ1-5; D may be TRBD1 (5 bases). The CDR3 is 14 residues long. V shed 9 bases and J shed 3 bases, with 15 bases lying between them. The germline V gene has CDR1 LNHDA and CDR2 SQIVND (reference sequence).

This chain joins TRBV20-1 and TRBJ2-1, with D possibly being TRBD2 (6 bases). Germline-derived CDR1 and CDR2 are DFQATT and SNEGSKA (reference sequence). CDR3 size: 15 residues. V shed 5 bases and J shed 1 base, with 15 bases lying between them. The CDR3: CSALLAGRSYNEQFF. CDR3 DNA: TGCAGTGCTCTCTTGGCGGGGAGATCCTACAATGAGCAGTTCTTC.

This clonotype was seen a handful of times. V usage is TRBV19 and J usage is TRBJ2-1, with TRBD2 identical over 7 bases. The junction had 16 bases not matched to a gene; V was cut back by 8 bases and J by 9 bases. Germline CDR1 LNHDA, CDR2 SQIVND (reference sequence). The CDR3 runs to 15 residues. The CDR3 loop reads CASSPGEGFSLEQFF. The CDR3 bases are TGTGCCAGTTCCCCCGGGGAGGGGTTTAGCCTTGAGCAGTTCTTC.

This clonotype was seen only a few times. The J gene is TRBJ2-1, the V gene TRBV20-1; D gene unclear. Trimming took 0 bases from V and 8 from J, leaving 17 bases between them. Germline V gene data show CDR1 as DFQATT and CDR2 as SNEGSKA (reference sequence). This CDR3 is built from 15 residues. CDR3 coding DNA: TGCAGTGCTAGAGATTATGACGCACAGAGAGATGAGCAGTTCTTC. Translation gives CSARDYDAQRDEQFF.

The chain links TRBV5-6 to TRBJ1-2; 7 nucleotides match TRBD1. CDR3 size: 15 residues. Per germline, CDR1 SGHDT and CDR2 YYEEEE. Trimming removed 0 bases from V and 4 bases from J; junction bases left unmatched: 6. The CDR3 coding sequence is TGTGCCAGCAGCTTGGAGGGACAGACCTTCTATGGCTACACCTTC. This gives the protein CASSLEGQTFYGYTF.

Only a few counts were recorded for this clonotype. The chain joins TRBV5-4 to TRBJ1-3; 7 bases are a match to TRBD1. This CDR3 contains 16 residues. Trimming at V came to 0 bases and at J to 0 bases, leaving 3 bases not matched to a gene. Germline lookup yields CDR1 SGHNT and CDR2 YYREEE (reference sequence). The CDR3 region is CASSLAGTDSGNTIYF. The DNA for the CDR3 is TGTGCCAGCAGCTTGGCCGGGACAGACTCTGGAAACACCATATATTTT.

This clonotype was recorded at least ten times. The gene calls are TRBV6-2 or TRBV6-3 and TRBJ2-2, with D perhaps TRBD1 or TRBD2 (5 bases each). CDR1 is MNHEY, CDR2 SVGEGT, per germline. CDR3 size: 18 residues. Trimming shortened V by 5 bases and J by 0 bases, and 19 bases separated the two germline ends. The CDR3 coding sequence is TGTGCCAGCAGTGAAAGTATATTGGGACCGACGAACACCGGGGAGCTGTTTTTT. Amino acids: CASSESILGPTNTGELFF.

This clonotype was observed a handful of times. CDR3 sequence (DNA): TGTGCCAGCAGCTTGGCTGGGGGGGGGGCTGATGGGCAGTTCTTC. It yields the protein CASSLAGGGADGQFF. The chain has TRBV5-6 and TRBJ2-1; weak D call: TRBD2 (7 bases). The V end lost 0 bases, the J end lost 12 bases, and 19 bases lay between the germline ends. The CDR3 totals 15 residues. Germline V CDR1 and CDR2: SGHDT, YYEEEE.